The clone carrying this TCR beta chain was detected only once. Its antigen remains unknown. Clones were sequenced by immunoSEQ multiplex PCR, and TCRdb holds only the in-frame ones, with some missing. The repertoire consists of 250,000 to 300,000 clones, with 94% occurring once and the leading ten covering around 0.6%. The sample comes from a study of T cell responses to AZD1222 COVID-19 vaccine. The CDR3 sequence is 13 residues long. V gave up 1 base and J gave up 6 bases, with 4 bases separating them. The germline V gene has CDR1 SEHNR and CDR2 FQNEAQ (reference sequence). General study points: Clonal diversity may have been underestimated, and the donors were mostly white British, with more females than males. Nearly half of unique spike-specific TCRs reportedly avoided B.1.351 and B.1.1.7 mutated regions.

The chain couples TRBV7-9 to TRBJ1-6; D is unresolved. The TCR originated in an adult who received the AZD1222 COVID-19 vaccine. Sequenced material: peripheral blood, taken 28 days after the second AZD1222 dose. Here the CDR3 reads CASSLGVNSPLHF. The CDR3 nucleotides read TGTGCCAGCAGCTTAGGGGTTAATTCACCCCTCCACTTT.